This TCR beta chain was identified in a study of T cell repertoires in cytomegalovirus infection. TCRdb reprocessed the reads via MiXCR and lists one record per CDR3 protein. Of about 680,000 distinct CDR3 sequences in the sample, 20% to 25% were seen once. The germline V and J ends were trimmed by 3 bases and 4 bases, with 7 bases remaining between them. Germline CDR1 and CDR2: LNHDA and SQIVND (reference sequence). The CDR3 sequence is 13 residues long. Ten or more counts support this clonotype. The rearrangement joins TRBV19 to TRBJ1-5; no clear D gene. The TCR was taken from a human donor in good health (CMV status not recorded). Some clones in this sample may be carry-over from other donors' samples. The sample consisted of CD8+ T cells from PBMCs. The CDR3 DNA reads as TGTGCCAGTAGTATCTACGGGAATCAGCCCCAGCATTTT. Translation gives CASSIYGNQPQHF.